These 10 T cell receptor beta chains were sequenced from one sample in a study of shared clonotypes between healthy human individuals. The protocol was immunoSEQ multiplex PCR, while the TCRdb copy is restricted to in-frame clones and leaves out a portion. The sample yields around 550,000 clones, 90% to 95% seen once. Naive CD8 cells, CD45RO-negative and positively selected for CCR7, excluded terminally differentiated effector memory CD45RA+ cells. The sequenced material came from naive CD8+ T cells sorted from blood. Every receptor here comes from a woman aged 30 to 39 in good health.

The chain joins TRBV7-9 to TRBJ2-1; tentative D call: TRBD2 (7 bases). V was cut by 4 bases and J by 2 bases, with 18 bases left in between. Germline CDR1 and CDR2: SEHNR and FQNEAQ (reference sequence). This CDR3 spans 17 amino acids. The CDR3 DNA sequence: TGTGCCAGCAGCTCCAATGAGGGGGGGACCCCCTACAATGAGCAGTTCTTC. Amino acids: CASSSNEGGTPYNEQFF.

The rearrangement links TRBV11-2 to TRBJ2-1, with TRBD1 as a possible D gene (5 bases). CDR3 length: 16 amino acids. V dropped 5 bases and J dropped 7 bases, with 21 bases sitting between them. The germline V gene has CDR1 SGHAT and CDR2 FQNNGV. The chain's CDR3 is CASSNRQLPGFNEQFF. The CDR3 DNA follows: TGTGCCAGCAGCAACAGACAGCTTCCCGGGTTTAATGAGCAGTTCTTC.

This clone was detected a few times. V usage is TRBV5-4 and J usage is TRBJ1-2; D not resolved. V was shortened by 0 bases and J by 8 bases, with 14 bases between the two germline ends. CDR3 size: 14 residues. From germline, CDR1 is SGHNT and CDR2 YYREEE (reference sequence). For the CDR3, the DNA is TGTGCCAGCAGCTTGGCCGTGGGGTTTCACGGCTACACCTTC. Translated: CASSLAVGFHGYTF.

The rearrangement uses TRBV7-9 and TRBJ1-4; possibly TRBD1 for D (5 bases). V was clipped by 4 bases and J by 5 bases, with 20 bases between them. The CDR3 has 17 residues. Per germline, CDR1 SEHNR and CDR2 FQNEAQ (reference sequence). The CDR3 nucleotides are TGTGCCAGCAGCTCGCCCGGGTTGGGACGGGACAATGAAAAACTGTTTTTT. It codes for CASSSPGLGRDNEKLFF.

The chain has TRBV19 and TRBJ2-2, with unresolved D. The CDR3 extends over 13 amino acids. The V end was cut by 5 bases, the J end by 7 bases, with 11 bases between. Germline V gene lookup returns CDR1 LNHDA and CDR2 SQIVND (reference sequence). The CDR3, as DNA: TGTGCCAGTAGTCGCCCCCCGGGCGGGGAGCTGTTTTTT. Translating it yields CASSRPPGGELFF. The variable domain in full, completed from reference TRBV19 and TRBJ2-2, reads DGGITQSPKYLFRKEGQNVTLSCEQNLNHDAMYWYRQDPGQGLRLIYYSQIVNDFQKGDIAEGYSVSREKKESFPLTVTSAQKNPTAFYLCASSRPPGGELFFGEGSRLTVL.

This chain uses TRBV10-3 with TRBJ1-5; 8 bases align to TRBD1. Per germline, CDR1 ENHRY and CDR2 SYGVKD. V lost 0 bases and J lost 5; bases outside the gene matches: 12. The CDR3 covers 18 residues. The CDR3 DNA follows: TGTGCCATCAGTGAGTCGTGGCAGGGGGCAGAGCTCGATCAGCCCCAGCATTTT. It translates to CAISESWQGAELDQPQHF.

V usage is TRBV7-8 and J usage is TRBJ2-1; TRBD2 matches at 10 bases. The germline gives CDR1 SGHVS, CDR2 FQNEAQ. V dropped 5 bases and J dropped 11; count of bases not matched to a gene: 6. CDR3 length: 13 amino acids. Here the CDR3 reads CASSLSSGSQQFF. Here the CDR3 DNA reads TGTGCCAGCAGCCTGTCTAGCGGGAGCCAGCAGTTCTTC.

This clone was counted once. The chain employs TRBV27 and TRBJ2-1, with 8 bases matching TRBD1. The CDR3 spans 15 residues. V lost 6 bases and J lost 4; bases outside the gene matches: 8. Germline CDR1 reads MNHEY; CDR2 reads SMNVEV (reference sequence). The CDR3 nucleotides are TGTGCCAGCAGCCCTGACAGGGGCGGTTACAATGAGCAGTTCTTC. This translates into CASSPDRGGYNEQFF.

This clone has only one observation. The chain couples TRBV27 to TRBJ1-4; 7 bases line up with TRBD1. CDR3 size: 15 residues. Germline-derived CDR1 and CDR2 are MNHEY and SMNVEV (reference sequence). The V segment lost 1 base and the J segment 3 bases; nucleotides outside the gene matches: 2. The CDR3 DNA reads TGTGCCAGCAGTTTATTGGGACAGTCTAATGAAAAACTGTTTTTT. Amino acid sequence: CASSLLGQSNEKLFF.

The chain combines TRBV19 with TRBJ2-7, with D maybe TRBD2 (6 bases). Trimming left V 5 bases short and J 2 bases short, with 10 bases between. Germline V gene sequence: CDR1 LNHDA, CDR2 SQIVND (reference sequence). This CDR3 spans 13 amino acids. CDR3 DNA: TGTGCCAGTAGTTTCTCGGGGGCCTACGAGCAGTACTTC. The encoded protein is CASSFSGAYEQYF.